A selection of T cell receptor beta chains follows, all from one sample in a study of CD8 T cells in ankylosing spondylitis. MiXCR, applied by TCRdb to the 5' RACE reads, yields one record per CDR3 protein. The sample has about 340,000 distinct CDR3 sequences, under 15% seen once. What was sequenced was blood, either unsorted or a sorted T cell fraction (not recorded which). The receptor set was obtained from a male donor with ankylosing spondylitis or in good health (not recorded which). Each CDR3 is given with its conserved first and last residue. Each record gives: V gene, D gene, clone size, J gene, CDR3 protein, CDR3 DNA. D genes are given only for firm matches. Not every row has a clone size; where given, it reads once, few, many or a size class.

V gene: TRBV5-1; D gene: NA; clone size: NA; J gene: TRBJ2-2; CDR3 protein: CASSPSDRKNTGELFF; CDR3 DNA: TGCGCCAGCAGCCCGAGCGACAGGAAAAACACCGGGGAGCTGTTTTTT
V gene: TRBV29-1; D gene: TRBD2; clone size: NA; J gene: TRBJ2-7; CDR3 protein: CSVGTSGYEQYF; CDR3 DNA: TGCAGCGTTGGGACTAGCGGGTACGAGCAGTACTTC
V gene: TRBV7-9; D gene: NA; clone size: few; J gene: TRBJ2-7; CDR3 protein: CASSLNAAYEQYF; CDR3 DNA: TGTGCCAGCAGCTTAAACGCTGCCTACGAGCAGTACTTC
V gene: TRBV19; D gene: TRBD1; clone size: NA; J gene: TRBJ2-7; CDR3 protein: CASREGATTYEQYF; CDR3 DNA: TGTGCCAGTAGAGAGGGGGCTACGACCTACGAGCAGTACTTC
V gene: TRBV6-1; D gene: TRBD2; clone size: few; J gene: TRBJ2-1; CDR3 protein: CASNNGGGGYNEQFF; CDR3 DNA: TGTGCCAGCAATAACGGGGGGGGCGGCTACAATGAGCAGTTCTTC
V gene: TRBV12-3/TRBV12-4; D gene: NA; clone size: NA; J gene: TRBJ1-5; CDR3 protein: CASSPPGTNQPQHF; CDR3 DNA: TGTGCCAGCAGCCCCCCCGGGACCAATCAGCCCCAGCATTTT
V gene: TRBV7-2; D gene: TRBD2; clone size: few; J gene: TRBJ2-1; CDR3 protein: CASSRPGLLIYNEQFF; CDR3 DNA: TGTGCCAGCAGCCGTCCGGGACTACTGATATACAATGAGCAGTTCTTC
V gene: TRBV10-3; D gene: TRBD1; clone size: NA; J gene: TRBJ2-3; CDR3 protein: CAISDGTGGTDTQYF; CDR3 DNA: TGTGCCATCAGTGACGGGACAGGGGGCACAGATACGCAGTATTTT
V gene: TRBV25-1; D gene: NA; clone size: NA; J gene: TRBJ2-7; CDR3 protein: CASSAPGLRDEQYF; CDR3 DNA: TGTGCCAGCAGTGCCCCGGGACTCAGGGACGAGCAGTACTTC
V gene: TRBV11-2; D gene: NA; clone size: NA; J gene: TRBJ2-7; CDR3 protein: CASSLSPGFVYEQYF; CDR3 DNA: TGTGCCAGCAGCCTATCCCCGGGCTTCGTCTACGAGCAGTACTTC
V gene: TRBV2; D gene: TRBD1; clone size: NA; J gene: TRBJ1-3; CDR3 protein: CASRPRRTGDGNTIYF; CDR3 DNA: TGTGCCAGCAGGCCCCGTAGGACAGGGGACGGAAACACCATATATTTT
V gene: TRBV5-6; D gene: NA; clone size: NA; J gene: TRBJ2-1; CDR3 protein: CASSLPGAQGYNEQFF; CDR3 DNA: TGTGCCAGCAGCTTACCTGGGGCTCAGGGATACAATGAGCAGTTCTTC
V gene: TRBV12-3/TRBV12-4; D gene: NA; clone size: few; J gene: TRBJ2-2; CDR3 protein: CASSPNSGTQGHGELFF; CDR3 DNA: TGTGCCAGCAGTCCTAACTCCGGGACCCAAGGTCACGGGGAGCTGTTTTTT
V gene: TRBV7-9; D gene: TRBD1; clone size: few; J gene: TRBJ1-2; CDR3 protein: CASTSADRFNGYTF; CDR3 DNA: TGTGCCAGCACCTCCGCGGACAGGTTTAATGGCTACACCTTC
V gene: TRBV5-5; D gene: NA; clone size: few; J gene: TRBJ2-7; CDR3 protein: CASSPNPGEQYF; CDR3 DNA: TGTGCCAGCAGCCCGAATCCTGGGGAGCAGTACTTC
V gene: TRBV12-3/TRBV12-4; D gene: NA; clone size: many; J gene: TRBJ1-2; CDR3 protein: CASSPQTNYGYTF; CDR3 DNA: TGTGCCAGCAGCCCCCAGACTAACTATGGCTACACCTTC
V gene: TRBV5-1; D gene: NA; clone size: few; J gene: TRBJ2-2; CDR3 protein: CASSREGTGELFF; CDR3 DNA: TGCGCCAGCAGCCGAGAAGGCACCGGGGAGCTGTTTTTT
V gene: TRBV20-1; D gene: TRBD2; clone size: few; J gene: TRBJ2-3; CDR3 protein: CSALWRAGGTDTQYF; CDR3 DNA: TGCAGTGCTCTGTGGCGAGCGGGGGGCACAGATACGCAGTATTTT
V gene: TRBV6-5; D gene: NA; clone size: few; J gene: TRBJ1-5; CDR3 protein: CASSYYRGGQPQHF; CDR3 DNA: TGTGCCAGCAGTTACTACCGTGGGGGTCAGCCCCAGCATTTT
V gene: TRBV11-3; D gene: NA; clone size: NA; J gene: TRBJ2-2; CDR3 protein: CASSRGVYTGELFF; CDR3 DNA: TGTGCCAGCAGCCGAGGAGTTTACACCGGGGAGCTGTTTTTT
V gene: TRBV12-3/TRBV12-4; D gene: TRBD2; clone size: many; J gene: TRBJ2-1; CDR3 protein: CASSLLAGGSNEQFF; CDR3 DNA: TGTGCCAGCAGTTTGTTGGCGGGAGGTTCTAACGAGCAGTTCTTC
V gene: TRBV20-1; D gene: NA; clone size: NA; J gene: TRBJ1-6; CDR3 protein: CSASSLGPGSPLHF; CDR3 DNA: TGCAGTGCTAGCTCCCTAGGTCCCGGCTCACCCCTCCACTTT
V gene: TRBV2; D gene: NA; clone size: many; J gene: TRBJ1-2; CDR3 protein: CASSPAGQGVNNGYTF; CDR3 DNA: TGTGCCAGCAGCCCAGCCGGGCAGGGAGTTAATAATGGCTACACCTTC
V gene: TRBV11-2; D gene: NA; clone size: NA; J gene: TRBJ1-1; CDR3 protein: CASSHPAGRTEAFF; CDR3 DNA: TGTGCCAGCAGCCACCCGGCCGGTCGGACTGAAGCTTTCTTT
V gene: TRBV6-1; D gene: TRBD2; clone size: few; J gene: TRBJ2-1; CDR3 protein: CASSAGLAVYNEQFF; CDR3 DNA: TGTGCCAGCAGCGCGGGACTAGCGGTCTACAATGAGCAGTTCTTC
V gene: TRBV5-1; D gene: NA; clone size: NA; J gene: TRBJ2-3; CDR3 protein: CASSLAQLSTDTQYF; CDR3 DNA: TGCGCCAGCAGCTTGGCACAGCTTAGCACAGATACGCAGTATTTT
V gene: TRBV5-1; D gene: NA; clone size: NA; J gene: TRBJ2-2; CDR3 protein: CASSSPVETGELFF; CDR3 DNA: TGCGCCAGCAGCTCCCCGGTCGAGACCGGGGAGCTGTTTTTT